Below, one T cell receptor (beta chain) is given with its context. Self-reported history from a screening survey and questionnaire set each donor's cohort. As handled by the study authors: By means of reference gene primer amplification, nucleated cell counts were estimated. This table comes from immunoSEQ multiplex PCR, and its TCRdb copy is limited to in-frame clones, with some not included. That table gives V, J and clone size, and the DNA gave D and trimming. The profile shows 280,000 or so clones, roughly 89% of them singletons. With 1 base clipped from V and 2 bases from J, the junction kept 4 bases outside the gene matches. Germline V CDR1 and CDR2: SEHNR, FQNEAQ (reference sequence). CDR3 length equals 16 residues. The entry originates in a study of blood T cell repertoires in COVID-19. Across the whole study: The origin of the acute and convalescent COVID-19 samples was the United States, Italy and Spain. PBMCs, B-cell-depleted T cells, or T cells were the source of the cDNA or gDNA that made up the material.

This TCR came from a young woman with acute COVID-19. This chain links TRBV7-9 with TRBJ2-5; 10 nucleotides match TRBD2. The source material was PBMCs or T cells enriched from blood (not recorded which). This CDR3 is CASSLGTSGDQETQYF. In DNA form, the CDR3 reads TGTGCCAGCAGCTTAGGGACTAGCGGAGATCAAGAGACCCAGTACTTC.